Below are 26 T cell receptor beta chains sequenced from a single sample in a study of T cells after posttransplantation cyclophosphamide. Sequenced by immunoSEQ multiplex PCR; TCRdb stores in-frame clones only, minus some. Sampling found approximately 6,200 clones, none seen once. A marrow graft followed busulfan-fludarabine conditioning, with cyclophosphamide on days +3 and +4. The specimen comprised PBMCs, sampled after an allogeneic stem cell transplant with post-transplant cyclophosphamide. The receptors were gathered from a male patient aged 25-45 years who received an allogeneic stem cell transplant from an unrelated donor, was CMV-positive, and had acute and chronic GVHD. T cells may partly derive from the graft donor.

This clone was seen ten or more times. The V call is TRBV6-5, the J call TRBJ2-7; possibly TRBD1 for D (6 bases). Between the trimmed V and J ends, which lost 2 bases and 3 bases, there was a span of 14 bases. CDR1 is MNHEY and CDR2 is SVGAGI in the germline V gene. This CDR3 contains 15 residues. CDR3 sequence: CASSYAPGHGYEQYF. The CDR3 DNA is TGTGCCAGCAGTTACGCCCCGGGACACGGCTACGAGCAGTACTTC.

The sample holds many counts of this clone. CDR3 sequence (DNA): TGTGCCAGCAGCTTGGGACAGGGGGCTTTCTACGAGCAGTACTTC. It yields the protein CASSLGQGAFYEQYF. The chain combines TRBV5-5 with TRBJ2-7, with 10 nucleotides matching TRBD1. With V trimmed by 0 bases and J by 3 bases, 3 bases remained unmatched. The CDR3 covers 15 residues. From germline, CDR1 is SGHKS and CDR2 YYEKEE (reference sequence).

The sample holds a few counts of this clone. V and J are TRBV10-2 and TRBJ1-5, with 7 positions matching TRBD1. After removal of 8 bases from V and 6 bases from J, the junction contained 13 bases not matched to a gene. The germline V gene encodes CDR1 WSHSY and CDR2 SAAADI. This CDR3 has 15 residues. The CDR3 bases are TGCGCCAGCGTTGACCGGGACAGCCCCGGTCAGCCCCAGCATTTT. Translated, it gives CASVDRDSPGQPQHF.

The sample holds many counts of this clone. The chain joins TRBV10-3 to TRBJ2-7, with TRBD1 as a possible D gene (5 bases). Germline V gene data show CDR1 as ENHRY and CDR2 as SYGVKD. V lost 3 bases, J lost 4 bases, and 10 bases lay in between. The CDR3 consists of 13 residues. The CDR3 loop reads CAISETGKYEQYF. The CDR3 DNA follows: TGTGCCATCAGTGAAACAGGAAAGTACGAGCAGTACTTC.

This clone was picked up many times. The same CDR3 is also encoded by other DNA sequences in this sample. The DNA of the CDR3 is TGCGCCAGCAGCTTAAGGGGGGGAACTGAAGCTTTCTTT. It encodes CASSLRGGTEAFF. V and J are TRBV5-1 and TRBJ1-1, with D possibly TRBD1 on 6 matching bases. The CDR3 has 13 residues. Germline CDR1 and CDR2: SGHRS and YFSETQ. V lost 2 bases, J lost 5 bases, and 10 bases lay in between.

Many counts were recorded for this clone. The gene calls are TRBV5-1 and TRBJ2-1, with 9 positions matching TRBD1. Trimming removed 5 bases from V and 0 bases from J; junction bases left unmatched: 6. CDR1 and CDR2 (germline): SGHRS, YFSETQ. This CDR3 region has 16 residues. CDR3: CASSRDRGYSYNEQFF. The CDR3 DNA is TGCGCCAGCAGTCGAGACAGGGGGTACTCCTACAATGAGCAGTTCTTC.

This clone was seen a handful of times. At one end, the junction sequence differs from germline, possibly due to a read error. This chain joins TRBV7-8 and TRBJ1-1; the match to TRBD1 covers 8 bases. The length of the CDR3 is 13 residues. The germline gives CDR1 SGHVS, CDR2 FQNEAQ. The CDR3 nucleotides read TGTGCCGGCAGTCAGGGGGCGCAAACTGAAGCTTTCTTT. It is translated as CAGSQGAQTEAFF.

This clone was seen repeatedly, ten times or more. V and J are TRBV19 and TRBJ1-4; weak D call: TRBD1 (5 bases). Germline V gene sequence: CDR1 LNHDA, CDR2 SQIVND (reference sequence). V was clipped by 5 bases and J by 4 bases, with 14 bases between them. The CDR3 is 15 residues long. CDR3 amino acids: CASSPLGGDNEKLFF. CDR3 in DNA: TGTGCCAGTAGTCCCCTAGGAGGGGATAATGAAAAACTGTTTTTT.

This clone has at least ten counts. The chain links TRBV10-1 to TRBJ1-5; D is perhaps TRBD1 (5 bases). This CDR3 has 19 amino acids. V gave up 0 bases and J gave up 4 bases, with 22 bases separating them. Germline V gene lookup returns CDR1 WNHNN and CDR2 SYGVQD (reference sequence). CDR3 coding DNA: TGCGCCAGCAGTGAGTCGACAGAGAATCGCCTTTTCCCGAATCAGCCCCAGCATTTT. Residues: CASSESTENRLFPNQPQHF.

This clone was detected many times. J is TRBJ2-3 and V is TRBV7-2; TRBD2 aligns across 10 bases. Germline values: CDR1 SGHTA, CDR2 FQGNSA. V lost 1 base to trimming and J lost 1 base; unmatched junction nucleotides: 2. The CDR3 is 16 amino acids. This CDR3 reads CASSLGLAGGTDTQYF. Here the CDR3 DNA reads TGTGCCAGCAGCTTAGGCCTAGCGGGGGGCACAGATACGCAGTATTTT. The variable domain in full, with the rest retrieved from reference TRBV7-2 and TRBJ2-3, is GAGVSQSPSNKVTEKGKDVELRCDPISGHTALYWYRQSLGQGLEFLIYFQGNSAPDKSGLPSDRFSAERTGGSVSTLTIQRTQQEDSAVYLCASSLGLAGGTDTQYFGPGTRLTVL.

This clone is termed medium-sized. The V call is TRBV4-3, the J call TRBJ1-1; 9 nucleotides line up with TRBD1. Germline V lookup: CDR1 LGHNA, CDR2 YSLEER. This CDR3 contains 13 residues. Trimming cost V 4 bases and J 7 bases; bases outside gene matches: 4. The CDR3 DNA reads as TGCGCCAGCAGCCTTACAGGGGGCGGTGAAGCTTTCTTT. Its translation: CASSLTGGGEAFF.

This clone showed up many times. The chain uses TRBV5-1 and TRBJ2-2, with 14 bases identical to TRBD2. V shed 4 bases and J 4 bases; nucleotides not matched to a gene: 3. Germline assignment: CDR1 SGHRS and CDR2 YFSETQ. The CDR3 is 16 amino acids. CDR3 region: CASSHGLAGGTGELFF. The DNA for the CDR3 is TGCGCCAGCAGCCATGGACTAGCGGGAGGCACCGGGGAGCTGTTTTTT. The complete variable domain, with remaining parts taken from reference TRBV5-1 and TRBJ2-2, reads KAGVTQTPRYLIKTRGQQVTLSCSPISGHRSVSWYQQTPGQGLQFLFEYFSETQRNKGNFPGRFSGRQFSNSRSEMNVSTLELGDSALYLCASSHGLAGGTGELFFGEGSRLTVL.

This clone has a count of ten or more. The rearrangement links TRBV18 to TRBJ2-7, with D perhaps matching TRBD1 (6 bases). This CDR3 spans 14 amino acids. CDR1 is KGHSH and CDR2 is LQKENI in the germline V gene. V lost 3 bases, J lost 0 bases, and 9 bases lay in between. CDR3 residues: CASSPQGSSYEQYF. Here the CDR3 DNA reads TGTGCCAGCTCACCCCAGGGGTCCTCCTACGAGCAGTACTTC. Combining the CDR3 with reference TRBV18 and TRBJ2-7 gives the whole variable domain NAGVMQNPRHLVRRRGQEARLRCSPMKGHSHVYWYRQLPEEGLKFMVYLQKENIIDESGMPKERFSAEFPKEGPSILRIQQVVRGDSAAYFCASSPQGSSYEQYFGPGTRLTVT.

This clone turned up a few times. This chain connects TRBV10-1 to TRBJ2-5, with 7 bases fitting TRBD2. The end of the DNA fits TRBJ2-7 better, so the J call may be wrong. The CDR3 totals 16 residues. Germline assignment: CDR1 WNHNN and CDR2 SYGVQD (reference sequence). DNA for the CDR3: TGCGCCACCATCCCCCCGGCGGGGGAATTCTCCTACGAGCAGTACTTC. It specifies CATIPPAGEFSYEQYF.

Many counts were recorded for this clone. V is TRBV4-1 and J is TRBJ2-3, with 12 bases lining up with TRBD2. From germline, CDR1 is MGHRA and CDR2 YSYEKL. The CDR3 loop spans 15 amino acids. V was clipped by 6 bases and J by 6 bases; unmatched bases: 7. CDR3 coding DNA: TGCGCCAGCAGAAGTAGGACTAGCGGGGCCGATACGCAGTATTTT. This gives the protein CASRSRTSGADTQYF.

This clone was counted many times. J is TRBJ1-3 and V is TRBV4-3; the D is unclear. The germline CDR1 and CDR2 sequences are LGHNA and YSLEER. This CDR3 is 13 amino acids long. V gave up 2 bases and J gave up 4 bases, with 6 bases separating them. The CDR3 DNA is TGCGCCAGCAGCCAAACACAGGGAAACACCATATATTTT. Its translation: CASSQTQGNTIYF.

This clone has a count of ten or more. This sequence joins TRBV28 and TRBJ2-3; D ambiguous. The germline gives CDR1 MDHEN, CDR2 SYDVKM. The CDR3 is made up of 12 amino acids. Trimming took 6 bases from V and 4 from J, leaving 8 bases between them. CDR3 sequence (DNA): TGTGCCAGCAGGCCTAGTGCAGATACGCAGTATTTT. Encoded protein: CASRPSADTQYF.

This clone occurred many times. CDR3 loop: CASSLVGDGTEAFF. The CDR3 bases are TGTGCCAGCAGCTTAGTAGGGGATGGCACTGAAGCTTTCTTT. The rearrangement joins TRBV7-2 to TRBJ1-1; tentatively, D is TRBD1 (5 bases). Looked up from germline, CDR1 is SGHTA and CDR2 is FQGNSA. The CDR3 loop spans 14 amino acids. V was pared by 1 base and J by 4 bases, with 10 bases between.

This clone was observed a few times. The chain carries TRBV9 and TRBJ2-7, with D possibly TRBD2 on 7 matching bases. Looked up from germline, CDR1 is SGDLS and CDR2 is YYNGEE. The ends were cut back, 4 bases at V and 1 base at J, with 18 bases in the middle. CDR3 length: 16 residues. The CDR3, as DNA: TGTGCCAGCAGCCGCACAGGGCGGGAGAGATCCTACGAGCAGTACTTC. Translation: CASSRTGRERSYEQYF.

This clone was observed at least ten times. V gene TRBV4-1 combines with J gene TRBJ2-1; the match to TRBD2 covers 13 bases. V lost 6 bases to trimming and J lost 7 bases; unmatched junction nucleotides: 9. CDR3 length: 16 residues. The germline V gene encodes CDR1 MGHRA and CDR2 YSYEKL. CDR3 DNA: TGCGCCAGCAGTATCTCTACTAGCGGGAGGGGGAATGAGCAGTTCTTC. This sequence encodes CASSISTSGRGNEQFF.

The sample holds many counts of this clone. V is TRBV7-8 and J is TRBJ2-1; 9 nucleotides agree with TRBD1. Germline trimming cut 2 bases from V and 10 bases from J; bases unmatched to any gene: 9. The germline gives CDR1 SGHVS, CDR2 FQNEAQ. This CDR3 spans 15 amino acids. The CDR3: CASSLSGGQGEEQFF. CDR3 DNA: TGTGCCAGCAGCTTATCGGGGGGACAGGGAGAGGAGCAGTTCTTC.

By its share, this clone is medium-sized (0.01 to 0.1%). Here the CDR3 reads CSATTGYGYTF. The CDR3 DNA is TGCAGCGCTACAACAGGGTATGGCTACACCTTC. The chain carries TRBV29-1 and TRBJ1-2, with a possible D match to TRBD1 (6 bases). Germline CDR1 is SQVTM and CDR2 is ANQGSEA. The CDR3 covers 11 residues. V lost 7 bases and J 5 bases, leaving 11 bases between the germline ends.

This clone was seen at least ten times. The chain joins TRBV5-1 to TRBJ1-1; 7 bases agree with TRBD1. The junction had 7 bases not matched to a gene; V was cut back by 7 bases and J by 1 base. CDR1 is SGHRS and CDR2 is YFSETQ in the germline V gene. The CDR3 contains 14 residues. CDR3 loop: CASGPGQANTEAFF. The CDR3 DNA follows: TGCGCCAGCGGGCCCGGACAGGCGAACACTGAAGCTTTCTTT.

This clone was counted many times. The rearrangement uses TRBV9 and TRBJ2-2; D may be TRBD1 (5 bases). The germline V gene has CDR1 SGDLS and CDR2 YYNGEE. There are 15 residues in the CDR3. Trimming shortened V by 6 bases and J by 1 base, and 13 bases separated the two germline ends. The CDR3 loop is CASTWGQGNTGELFF. CDR3 DNA: TGTGCCAGCACCTGGGGCCAGGGGAACACCGGGGAGCTGTTTTTT. The full variable domain, its missing parts supplied by reference TRBV9 and TRBJ2-2, is DSGVTQTPKHLITATGQRVTLRCSPRSGDLSVYWYQQSLDQGLQFLIQYYNGEERAKGNILERFSAQQFPDLHSELNLSSLELGDSALYFCASTWGQGNTGELFFGEGSRLTVL.

This clone was seen at least ten times. The junction and the germline gene differ at one end; a read error may be behind it. The V gene is TRBV18, the J gene TRBJ2-1, with D hard to call. Germline CDR1 KGHSH, CDR2 LQKENI. There are 11 residues in the CDR3. CDR3 protein: CASSPRDEQFF. The CDR3 DNA sequence: TGTGCCAGCTCCCCACGCGATGAGCAGTTCTTC.

This clone was picked up many times. The chain is built from TRBV9 and TRBJ1-2; D is uncertain. The CDR3 sequence is 13 residues long. The V end lost 0 bases, the J end lost 4 bases, and 7 bases lay between the germline ends. Germline lookup yields CDR1 SGDLS and CDR2 YYNGEE. The CDR3 region is CASSVGSSYGYTF. The CDR3 DNA reads TGTGCCAGCAGCGTAGGTTCTTCCTATGGCTACACCTTC. Combining the CDR3 with reference TRBV9 and TRBJ1-2 gives the whole variable domain DSGVTQTPKHLITATGQRVTLRCSPRSGDLSVYWYQQSLDQGLQFLIQYYNGEERAKGNILERFSAQQFPDLHSELNLSSLELGDSALYFCASSVGSSYGYTFGSGTRLTVV.